The clone carrying this TCR beta chain was seen more than once but under ten times. The antigen is not known. The data were taken from a study of T-cell memory formation after mild COVID-19. Study-level background: The TCR clusters were mostly specific to one donor. Study-level findings and limits: Balance between CD4 and CD8 was seen in clones contracting day 15 to 85, and a CD4+ lean was seen in later expanders. CD4+ clones that contracted lay mainly in CM and EM; CD8+ ones lay in EMRA.

The CDR3 is made up of 15 amino acids. The germline V gene encodes CDR1 SEHNR and CDR2 FQNEAQ (reference sequence). Losses at the gene ends were 5 bases for V and 5 bases for J; bases not matched to a gene: 11. cDNA libraries for TCR alpha and TCR beta, carrying sample barcodes and UMIs, came from 5'RACE with constant-segment primers. TCRdb used MiXCR to reprocess the 5' RACE reads, holding one entry per CDR3 protein. The sample records approximately 300,000 distinct CDR3 sequences, 15% to 20% being singletons. The source of this sequence is a man aged 18 to 30 who had mild COVID-19 (a few samples of this study predate the infection). Cell type and time point are not known. The sequenced sample was PBMCs or a T cell subset sorted from them (not recorded which). J is TRBJ2-5 and V is TRBV7-9, with 7 bases aligning to TRBD1. DNA of the CDR3: TGTGCCAGCAGCCCTTCGACAGGGAATGGGGAGACCCAGTACTTC. This gives the protein CASSPSTGNGETQYF.